These 31 T cell receptor beta chains were sequenced from one sample in a study of CD8 T cells in ankylosing spondylitis. Each CDR3 protein is one row after TCRdb ran MiXCR on the 5' RACE reads. The sample includes hundreds of thousands of distinct CDR3 sequences, 8.6% of them seen just once. The sample was blood, either unsorted or a sorted T cell fraction (not recorded which). The receptors stem from a male donor with ankylosing spondylitis or in good health (not recorded which).

Many counts were recorded for this clonotype. This chain joins TRBV5-1 and TRBJ1-6; D possibly corresponds to TRBD1 (6 bases). V shed 4 bases and J shed 3 bases, with 8 bases lying between them. The CDR3 spans 14 residues. Germline V gene sequence: CDR1 SGHRS, CDR2 YFSETQ. The CDR3 nucleotides are TGCGCCAGCAGCCCGGACAGCTATAATTCACCCCTCCACTTT. It yields the protein CASSPDSYNSPLHF.

As to this clonotype: One end of the junction fails to match germline, which may point to a read error. The chain recombines TRBV7-2 with TRBJ2-5, with D perhaps assigned TRBD1 or TRBD2 (5 bases each). Germline CDR1 SGHTA, CDR2 FQGNSA. The CDR3 consists of 13 residues. The CDR3 DNA follows: TGTGCCAGCAGCTTAGATGGGTTAGGGACCCAGAACTTC. The encoded protein is CASSLDGLGTQNF.

This clonotype was seen many times. This chain joins TRBV10-3 and TRBJ2-7; 11 bases map to TRBD2. This CDR3 is built from 14 residues. With V trimmed by 8 bases and J by 3 bases, 6 bases remained unmatched. Germline V gene lookup returns CDR1 ENHRY and CDR2 SYGVKD. Here the CDR3 DNA reads TGTGCCATCGCGGGGACTAGCGGTAACTACGAGCAGTACTTC. Its translation: CAIAGTSGNYEQYF.

V usage is TRBV7-8 and J usage is TRBJ2-1, with TRBD2 matching over 8 bases. This CDR3 has 16 amino acids. Trimming at V came to 0 bases and at J to 7 bases, leaving 8 bases not matched to a gene. Per the germline V gene, CDR1 is SGHVS and CDR2 is FQNEAQ. CDR3 bases: TGTGCCAGCAGCTTAGCCCCAGCGGGAGCGCGGAATGAGCAGTTCTTC. Translating it yields CASSLAPAGARNEQFF.

The sample holds many counts of this clonotype. The chain carries TRBV12-3 or TRBV12-4 and TRBJ2-7; D possibly corresponds to TRBD2 (5 bases). The V end was cut by 6 bases, the J end by 6 bases, with 12 bases between. The CDR3 has 12 residues. Here the CDR3 DNA reads TGTGCCAGCAGCCCGGACTCTACCGAGCAGTACTTC. This codes for CASSPDSTEQYF.

Many counts were recorded for this clonotype. The chain joins TRBV7-9 to TRBJ2-1; 8 bases fit TRBD2. Germline CDR1 and CDR2: SEHNR and FQNEAQ (reference sequence). With 3 bases clipped from V and 2 bases from J, the junction kept 0 bases outside the gene matches. This CDR3 contains 14 residues. As DNA, the CDR3 is TGTGCCAGCAGCTTCGGGGGGGCCTACAATGAGCAGTTCTTC. Amino acids: CASSFGGAYNEQFF.

The chain is built from TRBV7-9 and TRBJ2-3; 11 positions agree with TRBD2. V lost 5 bases to trimming and J lost 3 bases; unmatched junction nucleotides: 7. CDR3 length: 16 residues. Germline CDR1 is SEHNR and CDR2 is FQNEAQ (reference sequence). CDR3 amino acids: CASSPLAGGGTDTQYF. The CDR3 bases are TGTGCCAGCAGCCCGCTAGCGGGAGGTGGGACAGATACGCAGTATTTT. The full variable domain, with the rest looked up from reference TRBV7-9 and TRBJ2-3, is DTGVSQNPRHKITKRGQNVTFRCDPISEHNRLYWYRQTLGQGPEFLTYFQNEAQLEKSRLLSDRFSAERPKGSFSTLEIQRTEQGDSAMYLCASSPLAGGGTDTQYFGPGTRLTVL.

In its sample, this clonotype was seen a few times. This chain uses TRBV4-3 with TRBJ2-7, with D uncertain. This CDR3 contains 15 residues. The V end was cut by 0 bases, the J end by 0 bases, with 9 bases between. Germline CDR1 and CDR2: LGHNA and YSLEER. The CDR3 spells CASSQDRTVSYEQYF. The CDR3 DNA follows: TGCGCCAGCAGCCAAGATCGGACGGTCTCCTACGAGCAGTACTTC.

In its sample, this clonotype was seen many times. The CDR3, as DNA: TGTGCCAGCAGGGGGGGGACAGTCTACGAGCAGTACTTC. It yields the protein CASRGGTVYEQYF. This sequence joins TRBV2 and TRBJ2-7; either TRBD1 or TRBD2 may supply D (7 bases each). There are 13 residues in the CDR3. Trimming removed 6 bases from V and 3 bases from J, with 12 bases in between. Looked up from germline, CDR1 is SNHLY and CDR2 is FYNNEI.

This clonotype turned up a few times. The chain uses TRBV20-1 and TRBJ2-7, with D possibly TRBD1 on 6 matching bases. V was pared by 0 bases and J by 9 bases, with 12 bases between. Germline V gene lookup returns CDR1 DFQATT and CDR2 SNEGSKA (reference sequence). The CDR3 has 12 residues. CDR3 coding DNA: TGCAGTGCTAGAGATCTAGGGGGTGGGCAGTACTTC. Translation: CSARDLGGGQYF.

This clonotype was recorded at least ten times. The V and J genes are TRBV19 and TRBJ1-1; D is undetermined. This CDR3 region has 14 residues. V lost 1 base, J lost 2 bases, and 8 bases lay in between. Germline V gives CDR1 LNHDA, CDR2 SQIVND (reference sequence). The chain's CDR3 is CASSIGRSNTEAFF. The CDR3 DNA sequence: TGTGCCAGTAGTATAGGCAGATCAAACACTGAAGCTTTCTTT.

The CDR3 region is CASTFKDTQYF. In DNA form, the CDR3 reads TGTGCCAGCACCTTCAAAGATACGCAGTATTTT. V gene TRBV7-2 combines with J gene TRBJ2-3; D uncertain. V shed 7 bases and J shed 5 bases, with 7 bases lying between them. The germline V gene encodes CDR1 SGHTA and CDR2 FQGNSA. CDR3 length equals 11 residues.

This clonotype was counted at least ten times. This sequence joins TRBV6-5 and TRBJ1-2; D is perhaps TRBD1 (5 bases). The CDR3 loop spans 16 amino acids. Trimming left V 4 bases short and J 3 bases short, with 18 bases between. CDR1 and CDR2 (germline): MNHEY, SVGAGI. The CDR3 bases are TGTGCCAGCAGTTTGGGGCTAGGAAGGGGCGACTATGGCTACACCTTC. Its protein product is CASSLGLGRGDYGYTF.

This clonotype was detected many times. This chain joins TRBV15 and TRBJ2-2, with D hard to call. This CDR3 has 14 amino acids. In germline, CDR1 is LNHNV, CDR2 YYDKDF (reference sequence). V was cut by 0 bases and J by 7 bases, with 9 bases left in between. CDR3 protein: CATSREQGVGELFF. CDR3 DNA: TGTGCCACCAGCAGAGAACAAGGTGTCGGGGAGCTGTTTTTT.

This clonotype was seen a few times. The CDR3 reads CSAGTRTSTDTQYF. CDR3 coding DNA: TGCAGTGCCGGCACAAGGACTAGCACAGATACGCAGTATTTT. The chain combines TRBV20-1 with TRBJ2-3, with TRBD2 as a possible D gene (5 bases). Germline V gene sequence: CDR1 DFQATT, CDR2 SNEGSKA (reference sequence). V dropped 6 bases and J dropped 0 bases, with 13 bases sitting between them. The CDR3 sequence is 14 residues long.

The J gene is TRBJ1-1, the V gene TRBV7-2; 8 bases fit TRBD1. The germline gives CDR1 SGHTA, CDR2 FQGNSA. Trimming took 4 bases from V and 4 from J; bases not matched to a gene: 8. The CDR3 has 15 amino acids. The CDR3 region is CASSSRTGQGTEAFF. The CDR3, as DNA: TGTGCCAGCAGCTCCCGGACAGGGCAGGGCACTGAAGCTTTCTTT.

This clonotype was detected many times. This chain connects TRBV5-1 to TRBJ1-1; D is uncertain. V was cut by 1 base and J by 1 base, with 11 bases left in between. The CDR3 consists of 15 residues. Germline V gene lookup returns CDR1 SGHRS and CDR2 YFSETQ. The CDR3 here is CASSLLGRANTEAFF. CDR3 nucleotides: TGCGCCAGCAGCTTGCTTGGGAGGGCGAACACTGAAGCTTTCTTT.

The chain links TRBV30 to TRBJ2-1; tentative D call: TRBD1 (5 bases). Germline V lookup: CDR1 GTSNPN, CDR2 SVGIG (reference sequence). The CDR3 runs to 16 residues. V lost 8 bases to trimming and J lost 0 bases, with 20 bases between them. The CDR3 sequence: CASEDKGPSSYNEQFF. The CDR3 bases are TGTGCCAGCGAGGACAAGGGCCCGAGCTCCTACAATGAGCAGTTCTTC. Supplemented by reference TRBV30 and TRBJ2-1, the full variable domain reads SQTIHQWPATLVQPVGSPLSLECTVEGTSNPNLYWYRQAAGRGLQLLFYSVGIGQISSEVPQNLSASRPQDRQFILSSKKLLLSDSGFYLCASEDKGPSSYNEQFFGPGTRLTVL.

This clonotype was counted many times. The chain has TRBV5-5 and TRBJ2-1; D may be TRBD1 (5 bases). Germline assignment: CDR1 SGHKS and CDR2 YYEKEE (reference sequence). The CDR3 contains 12 residues. Trimming pared 1 base from V and 9 bases from J, leaving 8 bases between. The CDR3 here is CASSLMGPEQFF. The CDR3 DNA reads as TGTGCCAGCAGCTTGATGGGGCCTGAGCAGTTCTTC.

This clonotype was counted many times. The chain recombines TRBV18 with TRBJ2-3; D remains unclear. This CDR3 has 16 amino acids. Germline loops: CDR1 KGHSH, CDR2 LQKENI. Trimming took 3 bases from V and 2 from J, leaving 15 bases between them. CDR3: CASSPASHLITDTQYF. The CDR3 DNA reads TGTGCCAGCTCACCTGCCTCCCATCTAATCACAGATACGCAGTATTTT.

In this sample, this clonotype turned up many times. The V call is TRBV20-1, the J call TRBJ2-3; 16 bases map to TRBD2. The CDR3 is 15 amino acids. J lost 4 bases, V lost 6 bases, and 4 bases had no gene match. CDR1 and CDR2 from the germline V gene are DFQATT and SNEGSKA (reference sequence). The CDR3 DNA sequence: TGCAGTGCGGTGGGACTAGCGGGGGGGGCAGATACGCAGTATTTT. Amino acids: CSAVGLAGGADTQYF.

This clonotype occurred many times. The chain carries TRBV5-1 and TRBJ1-5, with 7 positions matching TRBD1. The V and J ends lost 0 bases and 7 bases, in that order; junction bases with no gene match: 4. The CDR3 totals 14 residues. Per the germline V gene, CDR1 is SGHRS and CDR2 is YFSETQ. The CDR3 loop is CASSLGAGGQPQHF. CDR3 nucleotides: TGCGCCAGCAGCTTGGGGGCAGGGGGGCAGCCCCAGCATTTT.

In its sample, this clonotype was seen a few times. The gene calls are TRBV20-1 and TRBJ1-1; D perhaps matches TRBD1 (6 bases). This CDR3 region has 15 residues. V was trimmed by 0 bases and J by 4 bases, leaving 15 bases between them. Germline CDR1 and CDR2: DFQATT and SNEGSKA (reference sequence). This CDR3 reads CSARDGTQGSTEAFF. As DNA, the CDR3 is TGCAGTGCTAGAGATGGAACCCAGGGGTCCACTGAAGCTTTCTTT.

This clonotype has just a few counts. The chain has TRBV5-1 and TRBJ2-7; weak D call: TRBD2 (5 bases). Trimming removed 5 bases from V and 0 bases from J, with 12 bases in between. This CDR3 comprises 14 residues. Germline CDR1 SGHRS, CDR2 YFSETQ. The DNA of the CDR3 is TGCGCCAGCAGAGAGGGTTGGGCCTCCTACGAGCAGTACTTC. This gives the protein CASREGWASYEQYF.

This chain uses TRBV20-1 with TRBJ1-1, with D perhaps TRBD1 (6 bases). The CDR3 has 14 amino acids. Germline V gene sequence: CDR1 DFQATT, CDR2 SNEGSKA (reference sequence). V dropped 5 bases and J dropped 5 bases, with 18 bases sitting between them. CDR3 sequence reads: CSAPGTGSRTEAFF. The DNA of the CDR3 is TGCAGTGCTCCCGGCACAGGGTCGCGAACTGAAGCTTTCTTT.

This clonotype was detected ten times or more. The chain employs TRBV20-1 and TRBJ1-5, with a weak D call TRBD1 (5 bases). The CDR3 length is 17 residues. The V gene's germline CDR1 is DFQATT and CDR2 SNEGSKA (reference sequence). Trimming shortened V by 0 bases and J by 0 bases, and 15 bases separated the two germline ends. This chain's CDR3 is CSARDISGGASNQPQHF. DNA for the CDR3: TGCAGTGCTAGAGATATATCGGGAGGGGCTAGCAATCAGCCCCAGCATTTT.

Ten or more counts support this clonotype. V is TRBV7-9 and J is TRBJ2-2; D gene unclear. V lost 8 bases, J lost 1 base, and 14 bases lay in between. The CDR3 is 15 amino acids. From germline, CDR1 is SEHNR and CDR2 FQNEAQ (reference sequence). The CDR3 sequence: CASDFNGLNTGELFF. The CDR3 DNA follows: TGTGCCAGCGATTTCAACGGGCTGAACACCGGGGAGCTGTTTTTT.

This clonotype was seen only a few times. V usage is TRBV7-9 and J usage is TRBJ2-1; TRBD2 is a possible D gene (5 bases). Germline CDR1 reads SEHNR; CDR2 reads FQNEAQ (reference sequence). This CDR3 region has 16 residues. V gave up 6 bases and J gave up 0 bases, with 15 bases separating them. The CDR3 loop reads CASRDSPRGSYNEQFF. The CDR3 bases are TGTGCCAGCAGGGACTCGCCTCGGGGCTCCTACAATGAGCAGTTCTTC.

There are a few counts of this clonotype. J is TRBJ1-6 and V is TRBV3-1; tentatively, D is TRBD1 (6 bases). CDR1 and CDR2 from the germline V gene are LGHDT and YNNKEL (reference sequence). The CDR3 contains 15 residues. The germline V and J ends were trimmed by 3 bases and 4 bases, with 10 bases remaining between them. CDR3 DNA sequence: TGTGCCAGCAGCCACCCGACAGGTTATAATTCACCCCTCCACTTT. Translated, it gives CASSHPTGYNSPLHF.

The sample holds a few counts of this clonotype. The chain is built from TRBV12-3 or TRBV12-4 and TRBJ2-7; D not certain. The V end was cut by 3 bases, the J end by 5 bases, with 8 bases between. The CDR3 length is 12 residues. This CDR3 reads CASSFNPHEQYF. CDR3 sequence (DNA): TGTGCCAGCAGTTTCAACCCCCACGAGCAGTACTTC.

This clonotype was seen repeatedly, ten times or more. This chain links TRBV20-1 with TRBJ2-1; possibly TRBD2 for D (5 bases). Trimming took off 4 bases at V and 7 bases at J, with 14 bases between the two ends. This CDR3 comprises 13 residues. Germline V gene data show CDR1 as DFQATT and CDR2 as SNEGSKA (reference sequence). Here the CDR3 reads CSAIGLKRNEQFF. In DNA form, the CDR3 reads TGCAGTGCTATCGGACTTAAGCGGAATGAGCAGTTCTTC.